This entry concerns a single T cell receptor beta chain. This sample was taken from a study of CD8+CD57+ T cells in acquired aplastic anemia. The template used for profiling TCR beta VDJ and CDR3 was genomic DNA. TCRdb fed the reads into MiXCR, producing one record per CDR3 protein. The data show hundreds of thousands of distinct CDR3 sequences, around 33% seen once. Per the germline V gene, CDR1 is SQVTM and CDR2 is ANQGSEA. V was shortened by 0 bases and J by 4 bases, with 15 bases between the two germline ends. The CDR3 length is 15 residues. CD8+CD57+ cell expansion, shown by flow cytometry, had occurred in the patients selected for sequencing.

This clonotype originated in a human donor with aplastic anemia. Sample: sorted CD4+, CD8+, or CD8+CD57+ T cells (not recorded which) from PBMCs. V is TRBV29-1 and J is TRBJ1-2, with D possibly TRBD1 on 5 matching bases. The CDR3 coding sequence is TGCAGCGTTGAAGATCCTGACAGCTTCGGCTATGGCTACACCTTC. Translated, it gives CSVEDPDSFGYGYTF.